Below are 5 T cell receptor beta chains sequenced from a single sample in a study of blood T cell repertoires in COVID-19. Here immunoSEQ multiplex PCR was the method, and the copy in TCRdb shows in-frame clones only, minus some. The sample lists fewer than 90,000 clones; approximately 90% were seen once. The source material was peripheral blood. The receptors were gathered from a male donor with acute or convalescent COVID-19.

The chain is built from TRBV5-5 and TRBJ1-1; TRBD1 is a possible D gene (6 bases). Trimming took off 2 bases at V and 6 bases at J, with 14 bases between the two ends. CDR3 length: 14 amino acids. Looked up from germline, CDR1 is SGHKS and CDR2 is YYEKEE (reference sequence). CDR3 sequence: CASSFSGGQAEAFF. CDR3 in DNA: TGTGCCAGCAGCTTCAGCGGGGGCCAGGCTGAAGCTTTCTTT.

The chain's CDR3 is CASSSGVRETQYF. In DNA form, the CDR3 reads TGTGCCAGCAGCTCCGGGGTCAGGGAGACCCAGTACTTC. The chain joins TRBV4-2 to TRBJ2-5; D is possibly TRBD2 (5 bases). The germline V gene encodes CDR1 LGHNA and CDR2 YNFKEQ. V lost 5 bases and J lost 5, with 12 bases in between. This CDR3 region has 13 residues.

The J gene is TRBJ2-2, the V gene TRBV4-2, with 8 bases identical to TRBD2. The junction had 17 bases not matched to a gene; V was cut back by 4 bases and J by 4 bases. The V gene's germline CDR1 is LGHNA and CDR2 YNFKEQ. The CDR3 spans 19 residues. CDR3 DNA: TGTGCCAGCAGCCCTAACGGGGGGGGGCCTTTTAGTTCCACCGGGGAGCTGTTTTTT. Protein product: CASSPNGGGPFSSTGELFF.

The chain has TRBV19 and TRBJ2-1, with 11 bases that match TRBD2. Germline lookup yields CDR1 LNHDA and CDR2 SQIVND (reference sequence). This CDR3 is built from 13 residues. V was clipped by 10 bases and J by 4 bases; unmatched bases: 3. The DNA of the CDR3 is TGTGCCACCGGGACTAGCGGTTACAATGAGCAGTTCTTC. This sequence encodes CATGTSGYNEQFF.

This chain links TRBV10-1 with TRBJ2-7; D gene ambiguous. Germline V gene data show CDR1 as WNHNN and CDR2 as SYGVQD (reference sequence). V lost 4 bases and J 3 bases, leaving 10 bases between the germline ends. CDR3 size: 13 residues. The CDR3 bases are TGCGCCAGCAGTGCACTCAACGACTACGAGCAGTACTTC. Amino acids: CASSALNDYEQYF.